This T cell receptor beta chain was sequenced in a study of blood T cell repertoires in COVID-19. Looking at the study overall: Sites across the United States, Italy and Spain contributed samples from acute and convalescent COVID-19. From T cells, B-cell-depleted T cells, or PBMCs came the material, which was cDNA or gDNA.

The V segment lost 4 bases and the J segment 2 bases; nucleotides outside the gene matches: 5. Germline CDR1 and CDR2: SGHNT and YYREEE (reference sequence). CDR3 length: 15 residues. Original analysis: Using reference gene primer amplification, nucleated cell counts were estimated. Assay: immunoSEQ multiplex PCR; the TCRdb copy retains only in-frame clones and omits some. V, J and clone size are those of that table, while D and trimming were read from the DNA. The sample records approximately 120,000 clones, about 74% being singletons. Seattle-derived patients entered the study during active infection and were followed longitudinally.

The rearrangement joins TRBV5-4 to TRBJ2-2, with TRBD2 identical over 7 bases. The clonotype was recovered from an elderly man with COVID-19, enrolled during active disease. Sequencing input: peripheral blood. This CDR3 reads CASSGQRGNTGELFF. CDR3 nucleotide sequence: TGTGCCAGCAGCGGGCAGCGGGGAAACACCGGGGAGCTGTTTTTT. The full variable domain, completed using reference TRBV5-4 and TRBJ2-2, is ETGVTQSPTHLIKTRGQQVTLRCSSQSGHNTVSWYQQALGQGPQFIFQYYREEENGRGNFPPRFSGLQFPNYSSELNVNALELDDSALYLCASSGQRGNTGELFFGEGSRLTVL.